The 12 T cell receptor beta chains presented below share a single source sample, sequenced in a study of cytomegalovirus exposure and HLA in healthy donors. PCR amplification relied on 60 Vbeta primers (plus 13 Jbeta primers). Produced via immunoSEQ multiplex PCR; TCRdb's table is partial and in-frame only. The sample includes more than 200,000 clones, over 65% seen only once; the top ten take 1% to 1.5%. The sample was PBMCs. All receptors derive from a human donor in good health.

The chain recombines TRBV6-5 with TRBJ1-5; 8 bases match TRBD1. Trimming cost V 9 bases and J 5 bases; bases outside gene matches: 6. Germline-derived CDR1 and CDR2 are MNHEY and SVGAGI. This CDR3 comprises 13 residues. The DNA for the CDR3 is TGTGCCAGTATTACAGGGGGACATCAGCCCCAGCATTTT. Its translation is CASITGGHQPQHF.

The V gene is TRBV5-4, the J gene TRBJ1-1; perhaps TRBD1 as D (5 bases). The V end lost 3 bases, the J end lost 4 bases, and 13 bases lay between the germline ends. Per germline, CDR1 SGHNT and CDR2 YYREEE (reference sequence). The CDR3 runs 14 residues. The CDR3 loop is CASSSVGGSTEAFF. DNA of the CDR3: TGTGCCAGCAGCTCCGTGGGGGGGTCCACTGAAGCTTTCTTT. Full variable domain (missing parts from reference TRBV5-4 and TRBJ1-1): ETGVTQSPTHLIKTRGQQVTLRCSSQSGHNTVSWYQQALGQGPQFIFQYYREEENGRGNFPPRFSGLQFPNYSSELNVNALELDDSALYLCASSSVGGSTEAFFGQGTRLTVV.

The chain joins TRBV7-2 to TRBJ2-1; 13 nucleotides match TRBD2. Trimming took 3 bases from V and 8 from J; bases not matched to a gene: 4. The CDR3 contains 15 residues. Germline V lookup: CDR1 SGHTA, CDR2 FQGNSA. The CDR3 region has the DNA TGTGCCAGCAGCTTGGGACTAGCGGGGTGGGATGAGCAGTTCTTC. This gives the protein CASSLGLAGWDEQFF.

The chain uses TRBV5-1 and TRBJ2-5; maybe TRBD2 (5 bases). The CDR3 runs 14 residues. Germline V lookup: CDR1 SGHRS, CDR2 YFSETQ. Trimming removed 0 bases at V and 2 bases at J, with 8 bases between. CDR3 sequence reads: CASSLEGAQETQYF. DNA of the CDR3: TGCGCCAGCAGCTTGGAGGGAGCGCAAGAGACCCAGTACTTC. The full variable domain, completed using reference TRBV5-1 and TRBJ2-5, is KAGVTQTPRYLIKTRGQQVTLSCSPISGHRSVSWYQQTPGQGLQFLFEYFSETQRNKGNFPGRFSGRQFSNSRSEMNVSTLELGDSALYLCASSLEGAQETQYFGPGTRLLVL.

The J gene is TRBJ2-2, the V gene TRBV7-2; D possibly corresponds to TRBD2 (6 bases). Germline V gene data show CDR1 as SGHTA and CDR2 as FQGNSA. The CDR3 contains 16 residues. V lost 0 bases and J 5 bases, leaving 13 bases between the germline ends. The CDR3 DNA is TGTGCCAGCAGCTTAGCTGGAGGGAGACGGACCGGGGAGCTGTTTTTT. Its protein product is CASSLAGGRRTGELFF.

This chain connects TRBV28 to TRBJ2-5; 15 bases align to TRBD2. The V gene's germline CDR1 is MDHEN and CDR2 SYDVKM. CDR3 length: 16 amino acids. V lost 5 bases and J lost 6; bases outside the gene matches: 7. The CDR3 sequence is CASSPGTSGRLKTQYF. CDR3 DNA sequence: TGTGCCAGCAGTCCGGGGACTAGCGGGAGGCTGAAGACCCAGTACTTC.

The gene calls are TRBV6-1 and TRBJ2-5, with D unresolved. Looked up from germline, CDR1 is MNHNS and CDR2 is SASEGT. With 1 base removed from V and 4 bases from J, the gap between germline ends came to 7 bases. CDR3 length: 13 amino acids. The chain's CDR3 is CASSEEQLETQYF. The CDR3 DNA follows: TGTGCCAGCAGTGAAGAACAGTTAGAGACCCAGTACTTC.

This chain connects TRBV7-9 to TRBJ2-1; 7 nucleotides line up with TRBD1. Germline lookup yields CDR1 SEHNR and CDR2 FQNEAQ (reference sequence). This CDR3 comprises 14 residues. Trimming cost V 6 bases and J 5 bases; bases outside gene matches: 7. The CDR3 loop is CASRSGTANNEQFF. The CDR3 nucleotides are TGTGCCAGCAGATCCGGGACAGCCAACAATGAGCAGTTCTTC.

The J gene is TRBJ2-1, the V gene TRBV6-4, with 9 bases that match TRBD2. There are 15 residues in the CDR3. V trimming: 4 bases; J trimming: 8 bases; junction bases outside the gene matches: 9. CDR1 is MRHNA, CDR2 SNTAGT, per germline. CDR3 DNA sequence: TGTGCCAGCAGTGCTAGACTAGCGGATAGCTATGAGCAGTTCTTC. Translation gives CASSARLADSYEQFF.

The CDR3: CASSSGLAGGPSDTQYF. CDR3 DNA sequence: TGTGCCAGCAGCTCGGGACTAGCGGGAGGGCCGTCAGATACGCAGTATTTT. The chain employs TRBV11-3 and TRBJ2-3; 16 bases are a match to TRBD2. J was trimmed by 4 bases and V by 4 bases; bases with no gene match: 5. Germline values: CDR1 SGHNT, CDR2 YENEEA. The CDR3 consists of 17 residues.

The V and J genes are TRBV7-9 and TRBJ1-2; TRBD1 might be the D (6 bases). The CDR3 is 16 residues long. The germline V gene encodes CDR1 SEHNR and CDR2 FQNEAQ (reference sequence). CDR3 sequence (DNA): TGTTCCACACCGATCAAAACCACAGGGTATGACTATGGCTACACCTTC. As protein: CSTPIKTTGYDYGYTF.

This chain's CDR3 is CASSGAYEQYF. The DNA for the CDR3 is TGTGCCAGCAGTGGAGCCTACGAGCAGTACTTC. This chain uses TRBV27 with TRBJ2-7; no firm D call. V was pared by 5 bases and J by 2 bases, with 4 bases between. The CDR3 is 11 amino acids. CDR1 is MNHEY, CDR2 SMNVEV, per germline (reference sequence).